This T cell receptor (beta chain) is drawn from a study of control samples from healthy donors and cancer patients. Sequenced by immunoSEQ multiplex PCR; TCRdb stores in-frame clones only, minus some. Among under 200,000 clones listed, nearly 96% were seen once. The sequenced sample was blood. The source of this sequence is a woman aged 25 to 45 in good health.

The CDR3, as DNA: TGTGCCAGCGGGTACCCATACAATGAGCAGTTCTTC. It specifies CASGYPYNEQFF. The chain uses TRBV2 and TRBJ2-1; no reliable D call. The CDR3 consists of 12 residues. In germline, CDR1 is SNHLY, CDR2 FYNNEI. V lost 8 bases to trimming and J lost 4 bases, with 9 bases between them.